This T cell receptor (beta chain) was found in a study of persistence of HIV-infected CD4 T cells. Study-wide context: The sample holds CD4+ T cells responsive to CMV or HIV-1 Gag. Suppressive ART had lasted a median of 8 years.

As for this clone: What it binds is not known.

The germline V gene has CDR1 LNHDA and CDR2 SQIVND (reference sequence). The CDR3 runs to 16 residues. V lost 7 bases and J lost 6; bases outside the gene matches: 15. Cells were stimulated with overlapping HIV-1 Gag 15-mer peptides. Memory cells lacking CD40L and CD69 with high CD45RO were sorted. Before stimulation, PBMCs underwent CD8+ T cell depletion. Sequencing used immunoSEQ version 4 in survey mode. Profiling relied on immunoSEQ multiplex PCR, and the TCRdb table lists in-frame clones only, not all of them. The sample yields about 40,000 clones, approximately 80% seen once. The input for sequencing was CD4+ T cells sorted from PBMCs after approximately 19-hour stimulation, taken from a patient who received antiretroviral therapy. The rearrangement links TRBV19 to TRBJ2-7; 10 bases align to TRBD2. This TCR was sampled from an adult man with HIV who was CMV-seropositive. CDR3 loop: CASTSGRTTFGGEQYF. The CDR3 DNA sequence: TGTGCCAGTACTAGCGGGAGAACAACATTTGGAGGCGAGCAGTACTTC.